These 24 T cell receptor beta chains were all obtained from the same sample, sequenced in a study of spatial heterogeneity in lung cancer. As to time point: blood at routine non-recurrence follow-up after resection. The authors sequenced whole RNA from tumor, nontumor lung or frozen PBMC without sorting. TCRdb reprocessed the 5' RACE reads via MiXCR and lists one record per CDR3 protein. This sample has under 30,000 distinct CDR3 sequences, with approximately 6% found just once. The sample was PBMCs, taken at follow-up. The receptors here all came from a male donor with early-stage non-small cell lung cancer.

Ten or more counts support this clonotype. The chain uses TRBV9 and TRBJ2-2; D unclear. CDR1 is SGDLS and CDR2 is YYNGEE in the germline V gene. The CDR3 sequence is 13 residues long. Trimming took 4 bases from V and 5 from J, leaving 9 bases between them. CDR3 in DNA: TGTGCCAGCAGCCCACGGCCAACCGGGGAGCTGTTTTTT. This sequence encodes CASSPRPTGELFF.

This clonotype showed up many times. This CDR3 is CSLYRGTEAFF. In nucleotides, the CDR3 is TGCAGCCTATACAGGGGCACTGAAGCTTTCTTT. J is TRBJ1-1 and V is TRBV29-1; 7 bases fit TRBD1. This CDR3 has 11 amino acids. CDR1 is SQVTM, CDR2 ANQGSEA, per germline. Trimming at V came to 8 bases and at J to 4 bases, leaving 4 bases not matched to a gene.

This clonotype has a handful of counts. V is TRBV7-9 and J is TRBJ1-1; TRBD1 matches 8 bases. J gave up 6 bases and V 6 bases, and 9 bases lay outside the gene matches. The germline V gene has CDR1 SEHNR and CDR2 FQNEAQ (reference sequence). The CDR3 loop spans 14 amino acids. The CDR3 region has the DNA TGTGCCAGCAGACTTACAGGGGGTTCGGCTGAAGCTTTCTTT. Its protein product is CASRLTGGSAEAFF.

This clonotype came up many times. CDR3 amino acids: CASSADRGRSQPQHF. The CDR3 coding sequence is TGTGCCAGCAGCGCCGACAGGGGGCGAAGCCAGCCCCAGCATTTT. J is TRBJ1-5 and V is TRBV7-2, with 10 bases that match TRBD1. This CDR3 region has 15 residues. The V gene's germline CDR1 is SGHTA and CDR2 FQGNSA. J was trimmed by 7 bases and V by 5 bases; bases with no gene match: 8.

This clonotype has a handful of counts. The CDR3 DNA reads TGTGCCAGCAGCTCTGCCGGGGCCGCGAACACCGGGGAGCTGTTTTTT. This translates into CASSSAGAANTGELFF. The J gene is TRBJ2-2, the V gene TRBV11-2; either TRBD1 or TRBD2 may fit D (5 bases each). CDR1 and CDR2 from the germline V gene are SGHAT and FQNNGV. Trimming took off 4 bases at V and 0 bases at J, with 12 bases between the two ends. The CDR3 spans 16 residues. The variable domain in full, completed from reference TRBV11-2 and TRBJ2-2, reads EAGVAQSPRYKIIEKRQSVAFWCNPISGHATLYWYQQILGQGPKLLIQFQNNGVVDDSQLPKDRFSAERLKGVDSTLKIQPAKLEDSAVYLCASSSAGAANTGELFFGEGSRLTVL.

This clonotype appeared many times. The chain has TRBV5-5 and TRBJ2-2, with D tentatively TRBD1 (6 bases). Trimming removed 4 bases at V and 1 base at J, with 8 bases between. In germline, CDR1 is SGHKS, CDR2 YYEKEE (reference sequence). CDR3 length: 14 residues. Here the CDR3 reads CASSKTGNTGELFF. The CDR3 DNA follows: TGTGCCAGCAGCAAGACAGGGAACACCGGGGAGCTGTTTTTT.

In its sample, this clonotype was seen many times. This chain connects TRBV25-1 to TRBJ1-2; no clear D gene. Germline lookup yields CDR1 MGHDK and CDR2 SYGVNS. The V and J ends lost 2 bases and 8 bases respectively, with 12 bases between them. CDR3 size: 13 residues. The CDR3 nucleotides are TGTGCCAGCAGTGAAGAAGAGGTCCGAGGCTACACCTTC. Encoded protein: CASSEEEVRGYTF.

The chain recombines TRBV20-1 with TRBJ1-5, with D unclear. Trimming stripped 5 bases from V and 0 bases from J, with 14 bases between. The CDR3 is made up of 15 amino acids. Germline values: CDR1 DFQATT, CDR2 SNEGSKA (reference sequence). As DNA, the CDR3 is TGCAGTGCTGGGCCCGGGGAGGGTAGCAATCAGCCCCAGCATTTT. Its protein product is CSAGPGEGSNQPQHF.

This clonotype was detected many times. This chain connects TRBV6-5 to TRBJ1-2, with D perhaps TRBD1 (5 bases). This CDR3 region has 15 residues. The germline gives CDR1 MNHEY, CDR2 SVGAGI. Trimming shortened V by 5 bases and J by 6 bases, and 19 bases separated the two germline ends. In nucleotides, the CDR3 is TGTGCCAGCAGTGCCAATGGCGGGGCTCGAAATGGCTACACCTTC. This translates into CASSANGGARNGYTF.

Points on this clonotype: A much larger clone lies a single base off, so this may be a read error. This chain joins TRBV30 and TRBJ1-2; D perhaps matches TRBD1 (6 bases). The CDR3 has 13 residues. V lost 2 bases and J 7 bases, leaving 14 bases between the germline ends. The germline CDR1 and CDR2 sequences are GTSNPN and SVGIG (reference sequence). The CDR3 nucleotides are TGTGCCTGGAGTCGAATGGGGGCGGTTGGCTACACCTTC. Its translation: CAWSRMGAVGYTF.

This clonotype was found a few times. V usage is TRBV27 and J usage is TRBJ1-2, with D tentatively TRBD1 (6 bases). The CDR3 loop spans 14 amino acids. CDR1 and CDR2 from the germline V gene are MNHEY and SMNVEV (reference sequence). Trimming shortened V by 6 bases and J by 7 bases, and 18 bases separated the two germline ends. The chain's CDR3 is CASRRGDLYVGYTF. In DNA, the CDR3 is TGTGCCAGCAGGAGGGGGGACCTCTACGTTGGCTACACCTTC.

There are many counts of this clonotype. V is TRBV4-2 and J is TRBJ2-3; 10 nucleotides agree with TRBD2. The germline V gene encodes CDR1 LGHNA and CDR2 YNFKEQ. V lost 0 bases to trimming and J lost 7 bases; unmatched junction nucleotides: 13. This CDR3 region has 18 residues. Written as DNA, the CDR3 is TGTGCCAGCAGCCAAGATTACGGTCTAGCGGGAGCGGCGAATACGCAGTATTTT. Encoded protein: CASSQDYGLAGAANTQYF.

This clonotype was detected ten times or more. This chain joins TRBV5-1 and TRBJ2-7; 7 bases are shared with TRBD1. The junction had 6 bases not matched to a gene; V was cut back by 4 bases and J by 2 bases. The CDR3 is 14 residues long. CDR1 is SGHRS and CDR2 is YFSETQ in the germline V gene. The CDR3 spells CASSPGTATYEQYF. The CDR3 bases are TGCGCCAGCAGCCCCGGGACAGCGACCTACGAGCAGTACTTC.

Many counts were recorded for this clonotype. CDR3 nucleotide sequence: TGTGCCAGCAGCCCCCTTGGAGGGGGGGAGCAGTTCTTC. Amino acid sequence: CASSPLGGGEQFF. The rearrangement joins TRBV9 to TRBJ2-1; D tentatively fits TRBD1 or TRBD2 (6 bases each). Germline CDR1 SGDLS, CDR2 YYNGEE. This CDR3 is built from 13 residues. Trimming removed 4 bases at V and 10 bases at J, with 15 bases between.

This clonotype was recorded at least ten times. This sequence joins TRBV5-1 and TRBJ2-5; TRBD1 is a possible D gene (5 bases). The CDR3 consists of 14 residues. The V end lost 2 bases, the J end lost 3 bases, and 11 bases lay between the germline ends. Germline values: CDR1 SGHRS, CDR2 YFSETQ. CDR3 in DNA: TGCGCCAGCAGCTTCGCAGGGAACGAAGAGACCCAGTACTTC. The encoded protein is CASSFAGNEETQYF.

The sample holds many counts of this clonotype. The CDR3 coding sequence is TGCAGTGCTAGAACCGACAGGGGAACCGGGGAGCTGTTTTTT. Amino acid sequence: CSARTDRGTGELFF. This rearrangement joins TRBV20-1 to TRBJ2-2, with TRBD1 matching over 8 bases. The J segment lost 5 bases and the V segment lost 2 bases, leaving 4 bases of the junction unmatched. The CDR3 length is 14 residues. Germline assignment: CDR1 DFQATT and CDR2 SNEGSKA (reference sequence).

This clonotype was seen a handful of times. The gene calls are TRBV7-2 and TRBJ2-2; unclear D gene. From germline, CDR1 is SGHTA and CDR2 FQGNSA. V gave up 4 bases and J gave up 6 bases, with 12 bases separating them. The CDR3 has 14 residues. CDR3 sequence (DNA): TGTGCCAGCAGCTCGCAATCAGTCGCCGGGGAGCTGTTTTTT. Translated: CASSSQSVAGELFF.

The chain combines TRBV7-9 with TRBJ2-3; 9 bases agree with TRBD2. From germline, CDR1 is SEHNR and CDR2 FQNEAQ (reference sequence). V lost 5 bases, J lost 2 bases, and 8 bases stayed unmatched. The CDR3 extends over 16 amino acids. CDR3 residues: CASSALTSGPTDTQYF. The CDR3 nucleotides read TGTGCCAGCAGCGCTTTGACTAGCGGACCCACAGATACGCAGTATTTT. Using reference TRBV7-9 and TRBJ2-3 for the parts outside the CDR3, the full variable domain is DTGVSQNPRHKITKRGQNVTFRCDPISEHNRLYWYRQTLGQGPEFLTYFQNEAQLEKSRLLSDRFSAERPKGSFSTLEIQRTEQGDSAMYLCASSALTSGPTDTQYFGPGTRLTVL.

This clonotype has just a few counts. The V call is TRBV12-3 or TRBV12-4, the J call TRBJ2-5, with D possibly called TRBD1 or TRBD2 (5 bases each). The V gene lost 2 bases and the J gene lost 2 bases, with 18 bases spanning the gap. There are 17 residues in the CDR3. CDR3 sequence: CASSLFPGTGLQETQYF. CDR3 bases: TGTGCCAGCAGTTTATTTCCGGGGACCGGTCTACAAGAGACCCAGTACTTC.

The chain couples TRBV6-5 to TRBJ1-3; D unresolved. The CDR3 length is 17 residues. Deletions cut 3 bases from V and 0 bases from J, with 15 bases between. The germline CDR1 and CDR2 sequences are MNHEY and SVGAGI. The CDR3 region has the DNA TGTGCCAGCAGTTATAGGACCGGACTCATCTCTGGAAACACCATATATTTT. This codes for CASSYRTGLISGNTIYF.

This rearrangement joins TRBV6-6 to TRBJ1-6, with 8 bases aligning to TRBD1. This CDR3 is 15 amino acids long. Trimming removed 6 bases from V and 5 bases from J; junction bases left unmatched: 6. Germline CDR1 reads MNHNY; CDR2 reads SVGAGI (reference sequence). The CDR3 region has the DNA TGTGCCAGCAGCGCTCGGGGACAGGATAATTCACCCCTCCACTTT. As protein: CASSARGQDNSPLHF.

There are many counts of this clonotype. The CDR3 is CASSSAVSGANVLTF. CDR3 in DNA: TGTGCCAGCAGTTCCGCAGTCTCTGGGGCCAACGTCCTGACTTTC. This sequence joins TRBV28 and TRBJ2-6, with no clear D. The V end was cut by 4 bases, the J end by 0 bases, with 7 bases between. Germline lookup yields CDR1 MDHEN and CDR2 SYDVKM. The CDR3 length is 15 residues.

This clonotype has at least ten counts. The rearrangement uses TRBV20-1 and TRBJ2-1, with TRBD2 identical over 9 bases. The V gene end was trimmed by 4 bases and the J gene end by 8 bases; junction bases not matched to a gene: 6. This CDR3 region has 13 residues. Germline V gene sequence: CDR1 DFQATT, CDR2 SNEGSKA (reference sequence). Here the CDR3 reads CSAILAGIDEQFF. The DNA of the CDR3 is TGCAGTGCTATCCTAGCGGGAATCGATGAGCAGTTCTTC.

This clonotype was seen a few times. V is TRBV6-2 or TRBV6-3 and J is TRBJ2-2; 7 bases fit TRBD1. This CDR3 region has 13 residues. Germline-derived CDR1 and CDR2 are MNHEY and SVGEGT. After removal of 7 bases from V and 5 bases from J, the junction contained 4 bases not matched to a gene. CDR3 sequence reads: CASKGALTGELFF. CDR3 DNA: TGTGCCAGCAAGGGGGCTCTAACCGGGGAGCTGTTTTTT.